Here is one T cell receptor beta chain with its context. The antigen remains unidentified. This may be a read error: a much more frequent sequence differs by one nucleotide. Per-sample yields of isolated PBMCs were at least 6.5 million. This CDR3 spans 11 amino acids. V lost 8 bases to trimming and J lost 12 bases, with 17 bases between them. Sample-barcoded 5' priming and a J-beta primer mix drove a second PCR of roughly 7 to 11 cycles. MiXCR, applied by TCRdb to the 5' RACE reads, yields one record per CDR3 protein. Of 550,000 to 750,000 distinct CDR3 sequences listed, roughly 20% were seen once; the top ten hold 3% to 4%. The sample belongs to a study of blood T cells in healthy people across ages. Study-wide results and caveats: Significant beta diversity loss was already apparent by age approximately 37, declining roughly linearly.

Source material: blood. The clonotype originates from a man in his sixties or seventies in good health. V gene TRBV12-3 or TRBV12-4 combines with J gene TRBJ2-7; D is perhaps TRBD1 (6 bases). The CDR3 spells CASWLQGVVYF. DNA for the CDR3: TGTGCCAGCTGGCTACAGGGAGTAGTGTACTTC.